This T cell receptor (beta chain) was documented in a study of cytomegalovirus exposure and HLA in healthy donors. General study findings and limits: Cytomegalovirus-associated TCR beta chains were listed, numbering 150 to 200. Reported results showed that the classifier diagnosed cytomegalovirus status with high specificity and sensitivity. Specificity for CMV antigens was confirmed in vitro for a few of the CMV-associated chains.

PCR primers comprised 60 Vbeta and 13 Jbeta primers. Clones were read by immunoSEQ multiplex PCR, and TCRdb kept only the in-frame ones, dropping some. Of more than 80,000 clones listed, 65% to 80% were seen once; the top ten hold 2.5% to 3%. Germline CDR1 is SGHDT and CDR2 is YYEEEE. Losses at the gene ends were 2 bases for V and 6 bases for J; bases not matched to a gene: 5. This CDR3 has 15 residues. Notes on this clone: Its antigen is not known.

The TCR originated in a male donor in good health and CMV-seropositive. The source material was PBMCs. The chain recombines TRBV5-6 with TRBJ2-1; 10 bases map to TRBD1. This CDR3 reads CASSFWTGGINEQFF. The CDR3 bases are TGTGCCAGCAGCTTCTGGACAGGGGGGATCAATGAGCAGTTCTTC.